This TCR beta chain was sequenced in a study of blood T cell repertoires in COVID-19. In the study overall: Acute and convalescent COVID-19 samples came from the United States, Italy and Spain.

Profiled with immunoSEQ multiplex PCR; TCRdb holds only in-frame clones, not every one. The data show fewer than 300,000 clones, roughly 85% seen once. The CDR3 sequence is 16 residues long. V gave up 4 bases and J gave up 3 bases; unmatched junction bases: 7. Germline assignment: CDR1 SGHNT and CDR2 YYREEE (reference sequence). This clonotype was sampled from a man between 45 and 60 years old with active or convalescent COVID-19. Sequences were obtained from peripheral blood. V is TRBV5-4 and J is TRBJ1-4, with 9 bases lining up with TRBD1. The CDR3 spells CASSPNRGLANEKLFF. The CDR3 DNA is TGTGCCAGCAGCCCAAACAGGGGGCTCGCTAATGAAAAACTGTTTTTT.